The clone carrying this TCR beta chain was picked up a small number of times. Its target is unknown. The V gene lost 0 bases and the J gene lost 3 bases, with 11 bases spanning the gap. This CDR3 has 14 amino acids. Germline CDR1 and CDR2: DFQATT and SNEGSKA (reference sequence). Disease lasting under 3 months, a NOSPECS grade of at least 4, and a Clinical Activity Score of at least 3 were features of the ophthalmopathy patients. Patients were excluded for uncontrolled infection, other autoimmune disease, pregnancy or lactation. This sample holds PBMCs from less than 11 ml fresh peripheral blood. This entry belongs to a study of T cells in Graves' hyperthyroidism and ophthalmopathy. Regarding the study as a whole: Blood also showed most of the thyroid clonotypes that were expanded above 0.001.

Amplified TCR beta CDR3 regions came from RNA transcripts. An initial round of RT-PCR targeting the TCR CDR3 relied on the HTBI primer set. TCRdb called the multiplex PCR reads again in MiXCR, with one record for every CDR3 protein. The sample includes roughly 650,000 distinct CDR3 sequences, roughly 15% of them seen just once. The specimen sequenced was blood. This chain joins TRBV20-1 and TRBJ1-1; D is ambiguous. This receptor was identified in a woman aged 40 to 50 with Graves' ophthalmopathy. CDR3 in amino acids: CSAREAGVDTEAFF. DNA of the CDR3: TGCAGTGCTAGAGAAGCCGGGGTGGACACTGAAGCTTTCTTT.